This TCR beta chain was found in a study of T cell repertoires in cytomegalovirus infection. For this clonotype: The antigen remains unidentified. One end of the junction varies from germline; a read error may be responsible.

This CDR3 contains 14 residues. Germline values: CDR1 MGHRA, CDR2 YSYEKL. TCRdb processed the reads anew with MiXCR; each CDR3 protein has one entry. Of 650,000 to 900,000 distinct CDR3 sequences in the sample, 30% to 35% were seen once. Material: cultured CD8+ T cells from PBMCs, obtained from culture after CMV antigen stimulation. This rearrangement joins TRBV4-1 to TRBJ2-1; D ambiguous. The TCR was taken from a human donor in good health (CMV status not recorded). Some clones in this sample may be carry-over from other donors' samples. The CDR3 reads CASSQVPSYNAQFF. DNA for the CDR3: TGCGCCAGCAGCCAAGTCCCTTCATACAATGCGCAGTTCTTC.